The 20 T cell receptor beta chains below were found in one sample sequenced in a study of T cells in narcolepsy. Profiling relied on immunoSEQ multiplex PCR, and the TCRdb table lists in-frame clones only, not all of them. The table has about 3,400 clones, 60% to 80% seen once. Sequenced sample: CD45RA- memory CD8+ T cells from PBMCs. The receptors were gathered from a human donor with narcolepsy.

The rearrangement links TRBV15 to TRBJ2-1; D remains unclear. CDR1 is LNHNV and CDR2 is YYDKDF in the germline V gene (reference sequence). Trimming stripped 5 bases from V and 5 bases from J, with 10 bases between. CDR3 size: 13 residues. The CDR3 sequence: CATSSFTDNEQFF. In nucleotides, the CDR3 is TGTGCCACCAGCTCCTTCACGGACAATGAGCAGTTCTTC.

V is TRBV11-2 and J is TRBJ2-3; TRBD2 matches 7 bases. Looked up from germline, CDR1 is SGHAT and CDR2 is FQNNGV. Unmatched junction bases numbered 14, after V lost 5 bases and J lost 6 bases. This CDR3 spans 16 amino acids. CDR3 sequence: CASSPTQERGVDTQYF. The CDR3 bases are TGTGCCAGCAGCCCTACGCAGGAGCGGGGAGTGGATACGCAGTATTTT.

This clone occurred once. At one boundary the junction diverges from the germline segment, which might be a read error. The chain combines TRBV4-3 with TRBJ1-2; D possibly corresponds to TRBD1 (5 bases). The CDR3 length is 15 residues. Germline assignment: CDR1 LGHNA and CDR2 YSLEER. The CDR3 region has the DNA TGCGCCTGCAGCCAAGAGCAGGGTTCGGTCCTTGGCTACACCTTC. Translating it yields CACSQEQGSVLGYTF.

The chain couples TRBV7-2 to TRBJ2-7; maybe TRBD1 (6 bases). The V gene's germline CDR1 is SGHTA and CDR2 FQGNSA. The CDR3 contains 14 residues. Trimming cost V 7 bases and J 5 bases, with 18 bases left between them. CDR3 DNA: TGTGCCAGCACCTCGACAGGAGGTTGGGACGAGCAGTACTTC. Translating it yields CASTSTGGWDEQYF.

This clone came up once. V usage is TRBV13 and J usage is TRBJ2-1; TRBD1 is a possible D gene (5 bases). Trimming removed 4 bases from V and 3 bases from J, with 13 bases in between. CDR3 length: 15 amino acids. Germline CDR1 and CDR2: PRHDT and FYEKMQ (reference sequence). This CDR3 reads CASSSTVINYNEQFF. CDR3 coding DNA: TGTGCCAGCAGCTCGACAGTGATCAACTACAATGAGCAGTTCTTC.

This clone was seen more than once but under ten times. The genes are TRBV5-4 and TRBJ2-4; no reliable D call. Germline-derived CDR1 and CDR2 are SGHNT and YYREEE (reference sequence). Deletions cut 3 bases from V and 6 bases from J, with 4 bases between. The CDR3 length is 11 residues. The DNA for the CDR3 is TGTGCCAGCAGCTCCGCAAACATTCAGTACTTC. Translated, it gives CASSSANIQYF.

This clone has more than one count but fewer than ten. The chain has TRBV9 and TRBJ1-1, with 8 bases that match TRBD1. The CDR3 totals 13 residues. Unmatched junction bases numbered 3, after V lost 4 bases and J lost 4 bases. Germline CDR1 and CDR2: SGDLS and YYNGEE. CDR3 bases: TGTGCCAGCAGCACAGGGGGAAGCACTGAAGCTTTCTTT. Its translation is CASSTGGSTEAFF.

The chain carries TRBV29-1 and TRBJ1-2, with a possible D match to TRBD1 (5 bases). V was clipped by 5 bases and J by 1 base, with 11 bases between them. Germline values: CDR1 SQVTM, CDR2 ANQGSEA. This CDR3 is 13 amino acids long. The CDR3 nucleotides read TGCAGCGTTAGAATGACAGATAACTATGGCTACACCTTC. The encoded protein is CSVRMTDNYGYTF.

This sequence joins TRBV5-6 and TRBJ1-2; D is undetermined. Per the germline V gene, CDR1 is SGHDT and CDR2 is YYEEEE. V was clipped by 0 bases and J by 1 base, with 7 bases between them. This CDR3 region has 14 residues. The DNA of the CDR3 is TGTGCCAGCAGCTTGGCCGGGCGTAACTATGGCTACACCTTC. It yields the protein CASSLAGRNYGYTF.

The chain joins TRBV9 to TRBJ2-1; the D call may be TRBD1 or TRBD2 (7 bases each). V lost 7 bases to trimming and J lost 7 bases, with 18 bases between them. The CDR3 runs 14 residues. The germline gives CDR1 SGDLS, CDR2 YYNGEE. The CDR3 DNA reads TGTGCCAGCTCCCCAGGGGGGGACTGGAATGAGCAGTTCTTC. Residues: CASSPGGDWNEQFF.

The gene calls are TRBV4-2 and TRBJ2-4, with 8 bases lining up with TRBD1. Germline V lookup: CDR1 LGHNA, CDR2 YNFKEQ. This CDR3 is built from 16 residues. The junction had 12 bases not matched to a gene; V was cut back by 4 bases and J by 7 bases. The DNA of the CDR3 is TGTGCCAGCAGCCCGCCCTCCGGGACAGGTGGGAACATTCAGTACTTC. As protein: CASSPPSGTGGNIQYF.

This clone was counted only a few times. The rearrangement links TRBV4-1 to TRBJ2-3, with a weak D call TRBD2 (6 bases). The CDR3 runs 18 residues. Germline CDR1 MGHRA, CDR2 YSYEKL. The ends were cut back, 1 base at V and 2 bases at J, with 19 bases in the middle. The CDR3 sequence is CASSQVGLWEAPTDTQYF. As DNA, the CDR3 is TGCGCCAGCAGCCAAGTGGGGCTTTGGGAGGCACCCACAGATACGCAGTATTTT.

The chain recombines TRBV5-1 with TRBJ2-1; D might be TRBD1 (6 bases). CDR1 is SGHRS and CDR2 is YFSETQ in the germline V gene. Trimming removed 4 bases from V and 1 base from J, with 12 bases in between. This CDR3 comprises 15 residues. The CDR3 coding sequence is TGCGCCAGCAGCAACGGGACATTATCCTACAATGAGCAGTTCTTC. Its protein is CASSNGTLSYNEQFF.

This chain connects TRBV9 to TRBJ1-4; weak D call: TRBD1 (6 bases). Germline CDR1 and CDR2: SGDLS and YYNGEE. The CDR3 runs 15 residues. Deletions cut 3 bases from V and 4 bases from J, with 13 bases between. CDR3 sequence: CASSGKGHNNEKLFF. The DNA for the CDR3 is TGTGCCAGCAGCGGGAAGGGACATAATAATGAAAAACTGTTTTTT.

For this clone: Compared with germline, one end of the junction differs, possibly owing to a read error. In DNA, the CDR3 is TGTGCCAGCAGCTCCGCAAACATTCAGTACTTC. Translating it yields CASSSANIQYF. The V call is TRBV5-3, the J call TRBJ2-4; unclear D gene. TRBV5-3 is annotated as an ORF whose role is uncertain. This CDR3 is 11 amino acids long.

The chain couples TRBV7-9 to TRBJ2-7; 7 nucleotides match TRBD2. The CDR3 is 16 amino acids. Looked up from germline, CDR1 is SEHNR and CDR2 is FQNEAQ (reference sequence). V lost 3 bases and J lost 2; bases outside the gene matches: 10. The CDR3 protein is CASSLGSREVPYEQYF. The CDR3 region has the DNA TGTGCCAGCAGCTTGGGCAGTCGGGAGGTCCCCTACGAGCAGTACTTC.

The chain combines TRBV4-1 with TRBJ2-7; D is unresolved. CDR1 is MGHRA and CDR2 is YSYEKL in the germline V gene. This CDR3 comprises 13 residues. The germline V and J ends were trimmed by 1 base and 2 bases, with 6 bases remaining between them. This CDR3 is CASSQAFTYEQYF. DNA for the CDR3: TGCGCCAGCAGCCAAGCTTTTACCTACGAGCAGTACTTC.

The chain employs TRBV4-3 and TRBJ2-7; TRBD1 agrees at 7 bases. This CDR3 has 15 amino acids. Germline CDR1 is LGHNA and CDR2 is YSLEER. Losses at the gene ends were 0 bases for V and 2 bases for J; bases not matched to a gene: 4. The CDR3 spells CASSQDQGGAYEQYF. The CDR3 DNA sequence: TGCGCCAGCAGCCAAGACCAAGGGGGCGCCTACGAGCAGTACTTC.

This clone was seen only a few times. V gene TRBV13 combines with J gene TRBJ1-6, with 8 nucleotides matching TRBD1. V gave up 7 bases and J gave up 4 bases; unmatched junction bases: 6. The CDR3 has 15 residues. The germline CDR1 and CDR2 sequences are PRHDT and FYEKMQ (reference sequence). CDR3 bases: TGTGCCAGCAAGTTACAGGGGGAATATAATTCACCCCTCCACTTT. It codes for CASKLQGEYNSPLHF.

On this clone itself: The sample has other DNA sequences that encode this CDR3 too. The gene calls are TRBV7-9 and TRBJ1-2; TRBD1 matches 7 bases. Germline-derived CDR1 and CDR2 are SEHNR and FQNEAQ (reference sequence). CDR3 length equals 15 residues. With 5 bases clipped from V and 5 bases from J, the junction kept 11 bases outside the gene matches. CDR3 sequence reads: CASSTGAGGRYGYTF. In DNA, the CDR3 is TGTGCCAGCAGCACTGGGGCAGGGGGGCGATATGGCTACACCTTC.